One and the same sample provided the 17 T cell receptor beta chains below, sequenced in a study of human T cells and chemical hapten exposure. The time point was: healthy volunteer bleed at 2 weeks. Someone pulled total RNA out of unfractionated whole blood. TCRdb re-called the RACE reads with MiXCR, one entry per CDR3 protein. Of 45,000 or so distinct CDR3 sequences in the sample, 4% to 4.5% were seen once. The sample taken for sequencing was whole blood. The receptors originated from a human donor in good health. Some clones in this sample may be carry-over from other donors' samples.

The V gene is TRBV20-1, the J gene TRBJ2-7; D is undetermined. V shed 7 bases and J shed 3 bases, with 10 bases lying between them. The germline V gene has CDR1 DFQATT and CDR2 SNEGSKA (reference sequence). This CDR3 is built from 11 residues. CDR3 loop: CSVRWSYEQYF. CDR3 DNA: TGCAGTGTCAGATGGAGCTACGAGCAGTACTTC.

In this sample, this clonotype turned up a few times. This chain connects TRBV29-1 to TRBJ2-2, with 12 bases lining up with TRBD1. CDR3 size: 14 residues. CDR1 and CDR2 (germline): SQVTM, ANQGSEA. J gave up 6 bases and V 7 bases, and 6 bases lay outside the gene matches. The CDR3 DNA reads TGCAGCGGGGCGGGACAGGGGGCAGCCGGGGAGCTGTTTTTT. Its protein is CSGAGQGAAGELFF.

This clonotype was picked up many times. The chain has TRBV30 and TRBJ2-1, with D unresolved. Germline-derived CDR1 and CDR2 are GTSNPN and SVGIG (reference sequence). Trimming shortened V by 0 bases and J by 5 bases, and 5 bases separated the two germline ends. The CDR3 consists of 12 residues. This CDR3 reads CAWSVINNEQFF. Here the CDR3 DNA reads TGTGCCTGGAGTGTGATCAACAATGAGCAGTTCTTC.

The sample holds many counts of this clonotype. The chain links TRBV4-1 to TRBJ2-6, with 11 bases that match TRBD2. J gave up 0 bases and V 3 bases, and 7 bases lay outside the gene matches. CDR1 and CDR2 (germline): MGHRA, YSYEKL. CDR3 length: 19 amino acids. This CDR3 reads CASSHLGLADRSGANVLTF. The CDR3 DNA sequence: TGCGCCAGCAGCCACCTGGGACTAGCGGACCGCTCTGGGGCCAACGTCCTGACTTTC.

This clonotype was seen at least ten times. The chain is built from TRBV3-1 and TRBJ2-7, with TRBD2 matching 9 bases. Germline V gene lookup returns CDR1 LGHDT and CDR2 YNNKEL (reference sequence). The ends lost 1 base at V and 4 bases at J; junction bases unmatched: 2. This CDR3 comprises 14 residues. The CDR3: CASSQGLAGYEQYF. For the CDR3, the DNA is TGTGCCAGCAGCCAAGGCCTAGCGGGGTACGAGCAGTACTTC.

This clonotype has a count of ten or more. V gene TRBV29-1 combines with J gene TRBJ1-1, with D possibly TRBD1 on 5 matching bases. Germline assignment: CDR1 SQVTM and CDR2 ANQGSEA. The CDR3 covers 10 residues. CDR3 loop: CSVRDPEAFF. The CDR3 DNA reads TGCAGTGTACGGGACCCTGAAGCTTTCTTT.

This clonotype showed up just a few times. J is TRBJ1-1 and V is TRBV28; no clear D. Germline CDR1 MDHEN, CDR2 SYDVKM. This CDR3 has 12 residues. V lost 2 bases, J lost 6 bases, and 7 bases lay in between. The CDR3 nucleotides read TGTGCCAGCAGTTTAGAGTACGCTGAAGCTTTCTTT. It codes for CASSLEYAEAFF.

The genes are TRBV28 and TRBJ1-5; D call uncertain. CDR1 and CDR2 (germline): MDHEN, SYDVKM. Between the trimmed V and J ends, which lost 7 bases and 1 base, there was a span of 20 bases. The CDR3 is 17 residues long. The CDR3 DNA is TGTGCCAGCACCTTATGGTCCGGGGAGGGCAGCAATCAGCCCCAGCATTTT. Residues: CASTLWSGEGSNQPQHF.

This clonotype appeared many times. The CDR3 loop is CASSQDRGFVEKLFF. The CDR3 coding sequence is TGTGCCAGCAGCCAAGACAGGGGGTTCGTTGAAAAACTGTTTTTT. V usage is TRBV4-2 and J usage is TRBJ1-4, with TRBD1 matching 7 bases. Germline V lookup: CDR1 LGHNA, CDR2 YNFKEQ. The V and J ends lost 0 bases and 7 bases, in that order; junction bases with no gene match: 5. The CDR3 is 15 amino acids.

The genes are TRBV19 and TRBJ1-2; D is uncertain. CDR3 length equals 13 residues. The V end was cut by 8 bases, the J end by 4 bases, with 14 bases between. Germline V gene sequence: CDR1 LNHDA, CDR2 SQIVND (reference sequence). CDR3 nucleotide sequence: TGTGCCAGTTCGTGGGAAGTTTCCTATGGCTACACCTTC. Protein sequence: CASSWEVSYGYTF.

This clonotype was counted many times. The chain combines TRBV20-1 with TRBJ2-1; possible D gene TRBD2, 6 bases. V lost 0 bases, J lost 8 bases, and 11 bases lay in between. In germline, CDR1 is DFQATT, CDR2 SNEGSKA (reference sequence). The CDR3 extends over 13 amino acids. The CDR3 DNA is TGCAGTGCTAGAGAGGTGGGGGGAGATGAGCAGTTCTTC. Translating it yields CSAREVGGDEQFF.

This clonotype was observed at least ten times. The chain links TRBV6-6 to TRBJ1-2; 12 bases align to TRBD1. The CDR3 runs to 16 residues. The V gene end was trimmed by 2 bases and the J gene end by 7 bases; junction bases not matched to a gene: 8. CDR1 is MNHNY and CDR2 is SVGAGI in the germline V gene (reference sequence). CDR3 protein: CASSYLTGTGGSGYTF. CDR3 coding DNA: TGTGCCAGCAGTTACCTTACGGGGACAGGGGGCTCTGGCTACACCTTC.

On this clonotype itself: A much larger clone differs from this one at a single base, so this may be a read error. This chain links TRBV5-6 with TRBJ1-4; TRBD1 matches at 10 bases. Germline lookup yields CDR1 SGHDT and CDR2 YYEEEE. The CDR3 extends over 14 amino acids. DNA for the CDR3: TGTGCCATCAGCTACGGACAGGGGGGTGAAAAACTGTTTTTT. It encodes CAISYGQGGEKLFF. The full variable domain, its missing parts supplied by reference TRBV5-6 and TRBJ1-4, is DAGVTQSPTHLIKTRGQQVTLRCSPKSGHDTVSWYQQALGQGPQFIFQYYEEEERQRGNFPDRFSGHQFPNYSSELNVNALLLGDSALYLCAISYGQGGEKLFFGSGTQLSVL.

This clonotype was counted ten times or more. V is TRBV7-9 and J is TRBJ2-7, with D possibly TRBD2 on 6 matching bases. Per the germline V gene, CDR1 is SEHNR and CDR2 is FQNEAQ (reference sequence). The V end was cut by 3 bases, the J end by 2 bases, with 11 bases between. CDR3 length equals 14 residues. The CDR3 spells CASSFTSSTYEQYF. CDR3 nucleotide sequence: TGTGCCAGCAGCTTTACTAGCTCTACCTACGAGCAGTACTTC.

This chain links TRBV5-1 with TRBJ2-7, with no clear D. The germline V gene has CDR1 SGHRS and CDR2 YFSETQ. This CDR3 spans 13 amino acids. The CDR3 reads CTTGFGSPYEQYF. As DNA, the CDR3 is TGCACCACCGGATTTGGTTCGCCCTACGAGCAGTACTTC.

This clonotype was seen a few times. J is TRBJ2-1 and V is TRBV7-8; TRBD1 matches 8 bases. This CDR3 spans 19 amino acids. CDR1 SGHVS and CDR2 FQNEAQ come from the germline V gene. After removal of 3 bases from V and 8 bases from J, the junction contained 21 bases not matched to a gene. The CDR3 DNA follows: TGTGCCAGCAGCTTTTTATTGTCTAATGGGGCAGGGGGCAAGGATGAGCAGTTCTTC. It specifies CASSFLLSNGAGGKDEQFF.

The CDR3 region is CASDTGANVLTF. In DNA, the CDR3 is TGTGCCAGCGATACAGGGGCCAACGTCCTGACTTTC. This rearrangement joins TRBV28 to TRBJ2-6; unclear D gene. Germline lookup yields CDR1 MDHEN and CDR2 SYDVKM. The V end was cut by 8 bases, the J end by 4 bases, with 6 bases between. CDR3 length equals 12 residues.